One TCR beta chain is described in this entry. Only a few counts were recorded for this clone. Its cognate antigen has yet to be identified. Base qualities are not recorded, but no much larger clone differs from it by a single base. Whole blood was collected in K2EDTA tubes by collaborating institutions according to the institutions' own protocols. Collaborator samples were shipped for TCRbeta analysis as frozen whole blood, isolated PBMCs, or DNA extracted from either sample type. These data come from a study of blood T cell repertoires in COVID-19 (TCRdb year 2020). General notes on the study: Collaborator samples came from the United States, Italy and Spain and covered acute and convalescent phases of COVID-19. The prospective study material was composed of cDNA or gDNA derived from T cells, B-cell-depleted T cells, or PBMCs. The dataset comprised deeply sampled blood TCRbeta repertoires from subjects exposed to, actively infected with, or recovered from COVID-19. The repertoires were released in a freely available public database intended as a resource for research on the immune response to SARS-CoV-2. Samples were obtained from the ongoing ImmuneRACE study (first 160 participants) and from about 1,300 subjects provided by 6 global collaborators. Sample metadata almost always included a de-identified subject ID, COVID-19 status, age in years and sex. Where available, HLA class I and class II types were obtained from metadata supplied by the sample provider rather than from assay-based typing. Findings and caveats that apply to the study as a whole: How much clinical and demographic metadata was included differed by source and by participant, and the metadata was provided uncurated.

TCRbeta CDR3 regions were amplified from genomic DNA using the immunoSEQ Assay, a bias-controlled multiplex PCR. Concerning the study's data processing: Within the assay, amplification of reference gene primers was used to estimate how many nucleated cells each sample contained. To quantify the absolute abundance of each unique TCRbeta CDR3 rearrangement, sequence reads were collapsed and filtered. For each sample, productive Simpson clonality was calculated as the square root of Simpson's diversity index across productive rearrangements. TCRdb took this table from immuneACCESS and kept in-frame rearrangements with V and J called. Such tables lack part of the clones; where checked against another copy, unresolved V genes explain under half of the gap, and the rest is unexplained. That table supplies the V and J calls and clone size; D and trimming were determined from the DNA. Counted in this sample were about 380,000 clones; 90% of them appeared once. Roughly 6.8% of the sample rests with the top ten.

The source of this sequence is a man aged 18-30 years with active or convalescent COVID-19. Sequenced: peripheral blood.

At the DNA level, the sequence is TGTGCCACCAGCCCCCGACTAGCGGGAATCTACGAGCAGTACTTC. This yields the protein CATSPRLAGIYEQYF. The sequence joins TRBV15 to TRBJ2-7, with 11 bases matching TRBD2. The germline V gene (reference sequence) gives CDR1 as LNHNV and CDR2 as YYDKDF. V has 5 bases trimmed and J has 3 bases trimmed; junction bases matching no gene number 6. Inclusive of the bounding cysteine and phenylalanine, the CDR3 is 15 residues long. Solely the CDR3 DNA is kept, with 45 bases framed from the first base.